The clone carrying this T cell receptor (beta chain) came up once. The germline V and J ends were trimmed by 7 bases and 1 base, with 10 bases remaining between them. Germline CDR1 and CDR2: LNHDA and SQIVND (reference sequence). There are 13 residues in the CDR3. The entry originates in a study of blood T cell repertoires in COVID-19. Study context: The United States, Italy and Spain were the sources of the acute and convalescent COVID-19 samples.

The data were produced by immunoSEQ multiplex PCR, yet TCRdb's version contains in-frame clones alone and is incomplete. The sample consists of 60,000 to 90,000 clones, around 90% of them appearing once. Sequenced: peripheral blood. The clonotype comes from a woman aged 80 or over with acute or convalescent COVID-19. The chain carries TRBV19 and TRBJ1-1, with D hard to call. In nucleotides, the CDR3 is TGTGCCAGTATCCGGGAAAGGAACACTGAAGCTTTCTTT. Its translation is CASIRERNTEAFF.